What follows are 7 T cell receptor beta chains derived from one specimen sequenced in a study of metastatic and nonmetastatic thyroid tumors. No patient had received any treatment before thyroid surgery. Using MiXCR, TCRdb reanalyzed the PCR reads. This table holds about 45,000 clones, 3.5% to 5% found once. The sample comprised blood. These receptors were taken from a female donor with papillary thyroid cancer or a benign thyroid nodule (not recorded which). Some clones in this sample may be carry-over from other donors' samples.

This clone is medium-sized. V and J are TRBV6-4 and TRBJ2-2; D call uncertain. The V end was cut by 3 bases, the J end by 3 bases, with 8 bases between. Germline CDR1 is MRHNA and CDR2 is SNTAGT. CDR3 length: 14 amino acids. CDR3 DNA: TGTGCCAGCAGTGAATCGAGCGACACCGGGGAGCTGTTTTTT. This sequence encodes CASSESSDTGELFF.

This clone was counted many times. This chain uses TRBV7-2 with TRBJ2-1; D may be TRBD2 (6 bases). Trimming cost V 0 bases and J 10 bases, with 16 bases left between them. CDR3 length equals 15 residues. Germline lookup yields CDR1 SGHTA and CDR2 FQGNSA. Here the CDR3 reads CASSLARGLAEEQFF. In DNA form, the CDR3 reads TGTGCCAGCAGCTTAGCTAGGGGCTTAGCGGAGGAGCAGTTCTTC.

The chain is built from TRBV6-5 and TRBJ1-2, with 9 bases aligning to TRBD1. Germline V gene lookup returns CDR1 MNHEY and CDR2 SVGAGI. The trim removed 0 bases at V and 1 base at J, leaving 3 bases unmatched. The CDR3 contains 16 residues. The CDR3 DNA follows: TGTGCCAGCAGTTACTCGAGACAGGGGGGTAACTATGGCTACACCTTC. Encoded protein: CASSYSRQGGNYGYTF.

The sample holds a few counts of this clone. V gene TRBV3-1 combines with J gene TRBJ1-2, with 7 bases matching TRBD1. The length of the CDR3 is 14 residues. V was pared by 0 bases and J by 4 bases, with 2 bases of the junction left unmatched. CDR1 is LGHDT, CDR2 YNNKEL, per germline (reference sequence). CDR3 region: CASSQDDRVYGYTF. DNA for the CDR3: TGTGCCAGCAGCCAAGACGACAGGGTCTATGGCTACACCTTC. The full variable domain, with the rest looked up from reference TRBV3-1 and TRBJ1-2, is DTAVSQTPKYLVTQMGNDKSIKCEQNLGHDTMYWYKQDSKKFLKIMFSYNNKELIINETVPNRFSPKSPDKAHLNLHINSLELGDSAVYFCASSQDDRVYGYTFGSGTRLTVV.

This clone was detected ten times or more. The CDR3 loop reads CASSLDQPPYEQYF. CDR3 DNA sequence: TGTGCCAGCAGCTTGGACCAGCCCCCCTACGAGCAGTACTTC. The genes are TRBV5-5 and TRBJ2-7; D unclear. V was trimmed by 0 bases and J by 2 bases, leaving 9 bases between them. Germline V gives CDR1 SGHKS, CDR2 YYEKEE (reference sequence). The CDR3 is 14 residues long.

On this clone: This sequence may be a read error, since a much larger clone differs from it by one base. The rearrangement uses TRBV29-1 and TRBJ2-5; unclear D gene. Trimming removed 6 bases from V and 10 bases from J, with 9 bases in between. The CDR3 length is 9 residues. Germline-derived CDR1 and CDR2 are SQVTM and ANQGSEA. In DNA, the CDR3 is TGCAGCGTCACGGAAGACCAGTACTTC. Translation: CSVTEDQYF.

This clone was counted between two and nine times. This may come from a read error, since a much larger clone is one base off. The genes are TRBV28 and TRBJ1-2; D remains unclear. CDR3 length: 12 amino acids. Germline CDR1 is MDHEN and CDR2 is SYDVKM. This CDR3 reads CASRPPNYGYNF. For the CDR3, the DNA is TGTGCCAGCAGACCTCCTAACTATGGCTACAACTTC.